This T cell receptor beta chain was sequenced during a study of OX40 agonist ivuxolimab in advanced cancers. Context from the whole study: Ivuxolimab was an agonistic, fully human IgG2 monoclonal antibody directed against OX40 (CD134), a costimulatory receptor. Intravenous ivuxolimab was administered to patients every 2 weeks at six dose levels: 0.01, 0.1, 0.3, 1.5, 3 and 10 mg/kg. Among the roughly 52 dose-escalation patients, around 20 had hepatocellular carcinoma, approximately 15 melanoma, 9 renal cell carcinoma and 9 head and neck cancer. In the dose-escalation cohort, 65% to 90% of patients were male, and the mean age was approximately 60 years, with a range of 23 to 79. Prior anti-PD-1, anti-PD-L1 or anti-CTLA-4 therapy was permitted, and checkpoint inhibitors had been received by around 39% of dose-escalation patients. Partial responses occurred in three dose-escalation patients: two with cutaneous melanoma and one with hepatocellular carcinoma. Peripheral TCRbeta sequencing was intended to test whether TCR sequence diversity was altered and clonal T-cell expansion was caused by ivuxolimab. The paper describes the monotherapy dose-escalation part (N ≈ 52 patients) of the phase I trial of ivuxolimab.

The trial excluded patients who had a history of autoimmune disease or who were on systemic immunosuppression. Peripheral blood for TCR sequencing was collected from all dose cohorts at baseline, on cycle 4 day 1, and on cycle 7 day 1. Samples were obtained from an open-label, multicenter, first-in-human phase I dose-escalation trial of ivuxolimab. Adults with locally advanced or metastatic melanoma, renal cell, hepatocellular, or head and neck squamous cell carcinoma were enrolled in the trial. CD4+ and CD8+ T cells were sorted separately from peripheral blood before TCR sequencing. Genomic DNA was isolated from the sorted cells so that the TCRbeta CDR3 region could be sequenced. The immunoSEQ Assay was used to sequence the TCRbeta CDR3 regions. In TCRdb, the immuneACCESS table is reduced to in-frame sequences with V and J assigned. These tables do not hold every clone; where another copy was compared, an unresolved V gene accounts for under half, and the others remain unexplained. Counted in this sample were 75,000 to 100,000 clones; under 90% of them appeared once. Under 6.5% of the sample belongs to the ten largest clones.

At least ten counts were recorded for this clone. No antigen is known for it. The sample holds no much larger clone one base away, and base qualities are not on file. The germline V gene supplies CDR1 MNHEY and CDR2 SVGAGI. The CDR3 numbers 15 residues from cysteine through phenylalanine. Of the read, only the CDR3 DNA is kept; its 45 bases are in frame from base 1. The germline V end is reduced by 2 bases and the J end by 8 bases; junction bases left unmatched: 11. Points the paper makes about the study in general: Clonal expansion of both CD4+ and CD8+ blood T cells was observed from baseline to week 6 at doses 0.1 to 3.0 mg/kg. In partial responders in the 0.1-3.0 mg/kg groups, normalized peripheral clonal expansion was found to be among the lowest, especially among CD8+ T cells. Low levels of normalized T-cell clonal expansion were also seen in some nonresponding patients. After ivuxolimab, CD8+ T cells had more expanded clones than CD4+ T cells on average. Antigen specificity was not determined for the clonally expanded peripheral T cells.

The chain was built from TRBV6-5 and TRBJ1-2; TRBD1 aligns with 7 central bases. The sequenced sample was CD4+ or CD8+ T cells sorted from blood, obtained in a trial of the OX40 agonist ivuxolimab. The TCR sequence derives from an adult with an advanced solid tumor such as melanoma, head and neck, liver or kidney cancer. The CDR3 sequence is CASSYRDRFHRGYTF. The nucleotide sequence reads TGTGCCAGCAGTTACAGGGACAGATTCCATCGGGGCTACACCTTC.